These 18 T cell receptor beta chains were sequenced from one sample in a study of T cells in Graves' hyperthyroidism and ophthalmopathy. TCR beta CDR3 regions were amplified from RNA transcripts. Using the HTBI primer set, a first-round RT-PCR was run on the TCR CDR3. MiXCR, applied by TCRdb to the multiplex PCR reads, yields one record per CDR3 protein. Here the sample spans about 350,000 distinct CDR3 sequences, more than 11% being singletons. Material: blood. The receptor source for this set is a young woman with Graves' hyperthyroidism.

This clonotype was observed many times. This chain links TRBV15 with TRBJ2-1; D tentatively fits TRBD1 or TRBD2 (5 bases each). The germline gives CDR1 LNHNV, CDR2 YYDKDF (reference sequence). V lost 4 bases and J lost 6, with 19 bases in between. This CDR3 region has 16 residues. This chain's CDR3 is CATSTPGPPISNEQFF. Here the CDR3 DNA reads TGTGCCACCAGCACCCCGGGGCCCCCAATCTCCAATGAGCAGTTCTTC.

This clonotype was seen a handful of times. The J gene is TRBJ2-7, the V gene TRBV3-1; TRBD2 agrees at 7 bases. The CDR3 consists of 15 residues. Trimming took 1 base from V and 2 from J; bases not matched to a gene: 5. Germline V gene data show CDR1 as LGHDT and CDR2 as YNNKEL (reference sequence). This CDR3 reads CASSQGLAETYEQYF. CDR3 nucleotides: TGTGCCAGCAGCCAAGGGCTAGCGGAAACCTACGAGCAGTACTTC.

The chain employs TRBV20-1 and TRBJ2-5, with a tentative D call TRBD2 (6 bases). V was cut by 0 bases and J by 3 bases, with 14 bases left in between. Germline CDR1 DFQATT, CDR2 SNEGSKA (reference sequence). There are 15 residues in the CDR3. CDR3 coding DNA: TGCAGTGCTAGAGATCCTCAGCGGGTAAAAGAGACCCAGTACTTC. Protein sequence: CSARDPQRVKETQYF.

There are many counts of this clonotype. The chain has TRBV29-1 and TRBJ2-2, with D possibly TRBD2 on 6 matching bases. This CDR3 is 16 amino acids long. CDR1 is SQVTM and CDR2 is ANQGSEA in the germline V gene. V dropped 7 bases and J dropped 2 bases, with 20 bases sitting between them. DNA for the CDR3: TGCAGCGCTGGGGGTGCCGGGGGTACCAACACCGGGGAGCTGTTTTTT. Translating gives CSAGGAGGTNTGELFF.

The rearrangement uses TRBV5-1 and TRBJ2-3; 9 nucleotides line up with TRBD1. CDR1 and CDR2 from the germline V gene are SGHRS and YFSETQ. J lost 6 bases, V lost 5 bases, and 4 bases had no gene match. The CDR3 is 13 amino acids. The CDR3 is CASRGQGTDTQYF. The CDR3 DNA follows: TGCGCCAGCAGGGGACAGGGAACTGATACGCAGTATTTT.

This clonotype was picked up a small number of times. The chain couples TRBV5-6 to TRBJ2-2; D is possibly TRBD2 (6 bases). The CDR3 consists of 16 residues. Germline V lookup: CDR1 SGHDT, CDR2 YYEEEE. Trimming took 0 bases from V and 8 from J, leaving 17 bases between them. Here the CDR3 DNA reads TGTGCCAGCAGCTTGGACGGAGGGCCGAGCTCTGGGGAGCTGTTTTTT. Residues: CASSLDGGPSSGELFF.

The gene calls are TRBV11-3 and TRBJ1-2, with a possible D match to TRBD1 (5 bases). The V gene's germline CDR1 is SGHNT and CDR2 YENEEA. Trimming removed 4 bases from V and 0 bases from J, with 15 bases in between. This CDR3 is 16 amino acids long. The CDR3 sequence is CASSSRGSIANYGYTF. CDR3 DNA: TGTGCCAGCAGCTCACGGGGGTCTATCGCTAACTATGGCTACACCTTC.

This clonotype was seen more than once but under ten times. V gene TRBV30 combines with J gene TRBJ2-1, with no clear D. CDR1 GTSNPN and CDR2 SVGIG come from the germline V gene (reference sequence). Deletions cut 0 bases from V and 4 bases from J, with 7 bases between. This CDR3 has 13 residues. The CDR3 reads CAWSVPQYNEQFF. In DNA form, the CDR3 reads TGTGCCTGGAGTGTACCACAATACAATGAGCAGTTCTTC.

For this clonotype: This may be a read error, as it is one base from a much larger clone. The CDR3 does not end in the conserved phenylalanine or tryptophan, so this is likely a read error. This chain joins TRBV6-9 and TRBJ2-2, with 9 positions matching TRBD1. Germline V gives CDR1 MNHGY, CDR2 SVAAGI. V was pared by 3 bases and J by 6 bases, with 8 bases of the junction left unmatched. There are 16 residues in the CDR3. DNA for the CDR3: TGTGCCAGCAGTTACCCGGGACAGGGAGGGTCCGGGGAGCTGTTTTCT. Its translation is CASSYPGQGGSGELFS.

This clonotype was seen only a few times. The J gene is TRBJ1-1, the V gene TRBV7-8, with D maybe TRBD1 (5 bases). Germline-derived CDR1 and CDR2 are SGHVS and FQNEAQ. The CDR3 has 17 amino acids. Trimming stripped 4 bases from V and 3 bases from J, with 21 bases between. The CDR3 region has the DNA TGTGCCAGCAGCTCGGGACGGATCTTATCTTTATACACTGAAGCTTTCTTT. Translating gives CASSSGRILSLYTEAFF.

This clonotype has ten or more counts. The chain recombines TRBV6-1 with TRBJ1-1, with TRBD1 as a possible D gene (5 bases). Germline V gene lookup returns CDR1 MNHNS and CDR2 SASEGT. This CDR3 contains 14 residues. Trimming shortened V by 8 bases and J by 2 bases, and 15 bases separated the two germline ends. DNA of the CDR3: TGTGCCAGCGGGTATCGGGGGTCCAACACTGAAGCTTTCTTT. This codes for CASGYRGSNTEAFF.

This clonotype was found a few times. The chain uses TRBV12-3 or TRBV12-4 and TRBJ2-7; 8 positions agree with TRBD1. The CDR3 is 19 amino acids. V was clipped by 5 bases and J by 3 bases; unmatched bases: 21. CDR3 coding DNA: TGTGCCAGCAGTCTGGCTGCACAGGGGGTAACACTTGGGGACTACGAGCAGTACTTC. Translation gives CASSLAAQGVTLGDYEQYF.

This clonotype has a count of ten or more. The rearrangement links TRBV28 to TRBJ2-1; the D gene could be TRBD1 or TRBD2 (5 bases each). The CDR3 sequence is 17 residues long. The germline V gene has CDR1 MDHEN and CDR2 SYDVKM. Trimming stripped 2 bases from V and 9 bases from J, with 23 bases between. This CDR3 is CASSLGTGIRLRGEQFF. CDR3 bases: TGTGCCAGCAGTTTAGGGACCGGGATCCGACTCCGTGGTGAGCAGTTCTTC.

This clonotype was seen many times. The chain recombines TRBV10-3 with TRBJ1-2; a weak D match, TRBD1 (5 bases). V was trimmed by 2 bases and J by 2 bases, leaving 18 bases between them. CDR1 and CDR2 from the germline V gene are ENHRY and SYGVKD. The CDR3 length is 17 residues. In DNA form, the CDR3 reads TGTGCCATCAGTGAGCCCAGGGTAGCCTCCTTGAACTATGGCTACACCTTC. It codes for CAISEPRVASLNYGYTF.

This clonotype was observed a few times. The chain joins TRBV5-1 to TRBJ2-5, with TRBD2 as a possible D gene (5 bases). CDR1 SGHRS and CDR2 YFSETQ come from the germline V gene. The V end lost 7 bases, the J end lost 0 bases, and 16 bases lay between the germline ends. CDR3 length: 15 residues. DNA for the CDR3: TGCGCCAGCCAGATCGGGGTTAGTCACCAAGAGACCCAGTACTTC. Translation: CASQIGVSHQETQYF.

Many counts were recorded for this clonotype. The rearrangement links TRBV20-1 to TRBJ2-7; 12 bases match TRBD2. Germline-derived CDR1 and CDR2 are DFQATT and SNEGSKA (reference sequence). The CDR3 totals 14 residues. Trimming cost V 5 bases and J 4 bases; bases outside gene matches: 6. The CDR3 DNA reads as TGCAGTGCTCCTCAGACTAGCGGGAGATACGAGCAGTACTTC. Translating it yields CSAPQTSGRYEQYF.

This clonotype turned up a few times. The CDR3 coding sequence is TGTGCCAGCAGCTCTGGAACCAGCGGGAGGGAGACCCAGTACTTC. It translates to CASSSGTSGRETQYF. The rearrangement joins TRBV11-2 to TRBJ2-5; 9 bases align to TRBD2. The germline V gene has CDR1 SGHAT and CDR2 FQNNGV. The CDR3 extends over 15 amino acids. V dropped 4 bases and J dropped 5; count of bases not matched to a gene: 8. Based on the CDR3 plus reference TRBV11-2 and TRBJ2-5, the full variable domain is EAGVAQSPRYKIIEKRQSVAFWCNPISGHATLYWYQQILGQGPKLLIQFQNNGVVDDSQLPKDRFSAERLKGVDSTLKIQPAKLEDSAVYLCASSSGTSGRETQYFGPGTRLLVL.

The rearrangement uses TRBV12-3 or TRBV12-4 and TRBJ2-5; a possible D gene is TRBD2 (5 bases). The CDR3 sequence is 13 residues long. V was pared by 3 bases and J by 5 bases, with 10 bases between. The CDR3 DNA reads TGTGCCAGCAGTTTCCGGAGGTGGGAGACCCAGTACTTC. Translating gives CASSFRRWETQYF.